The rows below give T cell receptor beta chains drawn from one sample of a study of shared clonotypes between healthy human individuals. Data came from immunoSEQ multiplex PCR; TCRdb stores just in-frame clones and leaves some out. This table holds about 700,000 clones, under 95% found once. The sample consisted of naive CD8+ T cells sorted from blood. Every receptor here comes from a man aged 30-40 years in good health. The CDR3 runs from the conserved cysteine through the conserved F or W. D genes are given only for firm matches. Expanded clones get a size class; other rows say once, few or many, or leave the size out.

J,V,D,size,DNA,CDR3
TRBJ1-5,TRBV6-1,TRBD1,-,TGTGCCAGCAGTGAATTGACAGGGCTGACCCAGCATTTT,CASSELTGLTQHF
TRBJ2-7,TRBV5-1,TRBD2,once,TGCGCCAGCAGCTTGGAAGGTAGCGGGAGGGGTATATACGAGCAGTACTTC,CASSLEGSGRGIYEQYF
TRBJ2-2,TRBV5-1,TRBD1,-,TGCGCCAGCAGCCCGCCCCGGACAGGGGAACCGAACACCGGGGAGCTGTTTTTT,CASSPPRTGEPNTGELFF
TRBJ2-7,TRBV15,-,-,TGTGCCACCAGGGACTCGGGGTACGAGCAGTACTTC,CATRDSGYEQYF
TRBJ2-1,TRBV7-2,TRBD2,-,TGTGCCAGCAGCTTATTATTAGCGGGAGAAGGCTACAATGAGCAGTTCTTC,CASSLLLAGEGYNEQFF
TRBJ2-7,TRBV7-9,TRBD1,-,TGTGCCAGCAGCTTAGTCGGGGCAGGGGGCTACGAGCAGTACTTC,CASSLVGAGGYEQYF
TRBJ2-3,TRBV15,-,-,TGTGCCACCAGCAGAGACCCGAGCCCCACAGATACGCAGTATTTT,CATSRDPSPTDTQYF
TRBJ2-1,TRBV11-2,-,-,TGTGCCAGCAGCTCCGGGACACTTTCCTACAATGAGCAGTTCTTC,CASSSGTLSYNEQFF
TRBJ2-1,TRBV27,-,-,TGTGCCAGCAGGAGAGGGGGCGGGAGTCGCCCCCCCCCGGATTACAATGAGCAGTTCTTC,CASRRGGGSRPPPDYNEQFF
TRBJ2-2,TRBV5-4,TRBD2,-,TGTGCCAGCAGCTTGGGGTCTAGCGGGGTAGACACCGGGGAGCTGTTTTTT,CASSLGSSGVDTGELFF
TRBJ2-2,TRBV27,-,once,TGTGCCAGCAGTTTTCTTGGGACACGGAACACCGGGGAGCTGTTTTTT,CASSFLGTRNTGELFF
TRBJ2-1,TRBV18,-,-,TGTGCCAGCTCACCTGGAACGGACAATGAGCAGTTCTTC,CASSPGTDNEQFF
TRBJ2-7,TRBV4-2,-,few,TGTGCCAGCAGCCAAGATCATTTTGGGGCTGGGGCCTACGAGCAGTACTTC,CASSQDHFGAGAYEQYF
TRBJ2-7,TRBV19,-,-,TGTGCCAGCCTGGACACGAGCGCCTACGAGCAGTACTTC,CASLDTSAYEQYF
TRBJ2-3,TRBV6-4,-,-,TGTGCCAGCAGTGACCCCGCGACGGGGTCAGATACGCAGTATTTT,CASSDPATGSDTQYF
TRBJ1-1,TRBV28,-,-,TGTGCCAGCGACTCCTTGAACACTGAAGCTTTCTTT,CASDSLNTEAFF
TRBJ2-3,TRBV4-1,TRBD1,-,TGCGCCAGCAGCCAAGATCGGGCCGGGACAGGGCGTACAGATACGCAGTATTTT,CASSQDRAGTGRTDTQYF
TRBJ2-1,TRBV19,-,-,TGTGCCAGTAGTTTTGGCGGAGGCTACAATGAGCAGTTCTTC,CASSFGGGYNEQFF
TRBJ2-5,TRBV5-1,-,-,TGCGCCAGCAGCGCTGAGTGGGTAGTCGGGGAGACCCAGTACTTC,CASSAEWVVGETQYF
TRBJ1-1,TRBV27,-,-,TGTGCCAGCAGAAGAGGGGGTTTGAACACTGAAGCTTTCTTT,CASRRGGLNTEAFF
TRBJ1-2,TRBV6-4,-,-,TGTGCCAGCAGGATGGGACACGGGGGAGTTTACGGCTACACCTTC,CASRMGHGGVYGYTF
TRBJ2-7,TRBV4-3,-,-,TGCGCCAGCAGCCAAGATTCCGGCCCGACTGGCTACGAGCAGTACTTC,CASSQDSGPTGYEQYF
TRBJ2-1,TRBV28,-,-,TGTGCCAGCAGAGGGGAGTTTCCCCTTGGATCCTACAATGAGCAGTTCTTC,CASRGEFPLGSYNEQFF
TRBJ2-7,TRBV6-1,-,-,TGTGCCAGCAGGCAGGGAGGGGACACCGGTGACCAGCAGTACTTC,CASRQGGDTGDQQYF